This T cell receptor (beta chain) appears in the sequencing data of a study of blood T cell repertoires in COVID-19. Followed longitudinally, the Seattle patients had been enrolled during active infection. Study processing details: Reference gene primer amplification in the assay estimated nucleated cell counts. The repertoire was sequenced with immunoSEQ multiplex PCR; TCRdb's copy has only in-frame clones and lacks some. From that table come the V and J calls and clone size; the DNA was used to work out D and trimming. The table shows 270,000 or so clones, with 90% occurring only once. Sequencing was carried out using peripheral blood. The receptor was derived from an older woman with COVID-19, enrolled during active disease.

CDR3 nucleotides: TGTGCCAGCAGCTTACTGCCCACAGGGTCAGATTCACCCCTCCACTTT. Translation: CASSLLPTGSDSPLHF. The chain is built from TRBV7-8 and TRBJ1-6; TRBD1 is a possible D gene (6 bases). The ends were cut back, 2 bases at V and 8 bases at J, with 16 bases in the middle. Germline CDR1 SGHVS, CDR2 FQNEAQ. The CDR3 runs to 16 residues.